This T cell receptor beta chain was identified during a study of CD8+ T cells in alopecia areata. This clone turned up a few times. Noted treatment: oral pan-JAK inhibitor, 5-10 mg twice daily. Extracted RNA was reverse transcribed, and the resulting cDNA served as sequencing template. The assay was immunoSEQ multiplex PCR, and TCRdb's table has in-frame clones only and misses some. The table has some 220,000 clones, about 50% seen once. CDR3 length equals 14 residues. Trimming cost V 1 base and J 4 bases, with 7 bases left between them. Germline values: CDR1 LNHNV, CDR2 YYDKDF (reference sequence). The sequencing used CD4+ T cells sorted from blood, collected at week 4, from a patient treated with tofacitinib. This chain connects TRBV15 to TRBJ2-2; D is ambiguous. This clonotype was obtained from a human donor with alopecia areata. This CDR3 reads CATSRGSSTGELFF. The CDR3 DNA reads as TGTGCCACCAGCAGAGGGTCCAGCACCGGGGAGCTGTTTTTT.